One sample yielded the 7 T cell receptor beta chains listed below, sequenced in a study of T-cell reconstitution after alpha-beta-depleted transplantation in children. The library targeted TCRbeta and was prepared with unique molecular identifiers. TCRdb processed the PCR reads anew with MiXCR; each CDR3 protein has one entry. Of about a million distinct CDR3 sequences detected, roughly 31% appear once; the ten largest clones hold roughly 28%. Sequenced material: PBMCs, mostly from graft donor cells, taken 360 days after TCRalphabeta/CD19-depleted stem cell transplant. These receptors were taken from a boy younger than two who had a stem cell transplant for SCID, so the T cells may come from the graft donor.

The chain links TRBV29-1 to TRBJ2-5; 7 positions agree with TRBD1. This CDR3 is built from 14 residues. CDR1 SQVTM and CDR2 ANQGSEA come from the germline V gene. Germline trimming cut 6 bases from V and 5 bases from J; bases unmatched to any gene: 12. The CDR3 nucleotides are TGCAGCGTGCCTTACCAAGGGGGCCAGGAGACCCAGTACTTC. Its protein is CSVPYQGGQETQYF.

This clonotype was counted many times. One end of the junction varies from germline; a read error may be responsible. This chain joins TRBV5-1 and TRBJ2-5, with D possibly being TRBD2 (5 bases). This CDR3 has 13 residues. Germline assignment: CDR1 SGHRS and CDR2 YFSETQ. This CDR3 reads CASSSSHQETQYF. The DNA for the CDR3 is TGTGCCAGCAGTTCTAGCCACCAAGAGACCCAGTACTTC.

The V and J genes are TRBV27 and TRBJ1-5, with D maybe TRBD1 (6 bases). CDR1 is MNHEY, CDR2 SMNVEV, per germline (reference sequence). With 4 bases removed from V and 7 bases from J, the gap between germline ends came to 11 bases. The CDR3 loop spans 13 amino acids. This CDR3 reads CASSYHRDQPQHF. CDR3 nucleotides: TGTGCCAGCAGTTACCACAGGGACCAGCCCCAGCATTTT.

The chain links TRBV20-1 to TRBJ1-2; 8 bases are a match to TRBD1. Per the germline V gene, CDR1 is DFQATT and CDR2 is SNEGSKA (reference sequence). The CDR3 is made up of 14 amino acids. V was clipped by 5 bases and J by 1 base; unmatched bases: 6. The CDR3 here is CSAPHRGVNYGYTF. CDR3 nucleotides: TGCAGTGCTCCCCACAGGGGGGTTAACTATGGCTACACCTTC.

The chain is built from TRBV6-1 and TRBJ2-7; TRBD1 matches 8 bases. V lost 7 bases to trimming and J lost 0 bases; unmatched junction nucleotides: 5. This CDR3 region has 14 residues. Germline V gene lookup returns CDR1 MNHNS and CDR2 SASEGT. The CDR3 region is CASTTQGGSYEQYF. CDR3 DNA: TGTGCCAGCACCACACAGGGGGGCTCCTACGAGCAGTACTTC.

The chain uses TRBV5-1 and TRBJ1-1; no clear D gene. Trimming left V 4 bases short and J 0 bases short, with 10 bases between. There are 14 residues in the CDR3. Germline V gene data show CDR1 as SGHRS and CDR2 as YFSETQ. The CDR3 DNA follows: TGCGCCAGCAGCCCTTTGTCTCTGAACACTGAAGCTTTCTTT. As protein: CASSPLSLNTEAFF.

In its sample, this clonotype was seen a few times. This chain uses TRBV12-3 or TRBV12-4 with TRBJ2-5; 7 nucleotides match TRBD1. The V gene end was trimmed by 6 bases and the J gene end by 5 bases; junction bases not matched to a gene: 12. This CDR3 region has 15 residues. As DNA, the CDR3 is TGTGCCAGCAGACTAGGGACAGTACCCCTGGAGACCCAGTACTTC. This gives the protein CASRLGTVPLETQYF.